This T cell receptor (beta chain) stems from a study of blood T cells in healthy people across ages. It was with a sample-barcoded 5' primer and a J-beta primer mix that a second PCR of roughly 7 to 12 cycles was run. TCRdb re-called the 5' RACE reads through MiXCR, storing one row per CDR3 protein. Here the sample spans about 760,000 distinct CDR3 sequences, approximately 25% being singletons. This clonotype turned up a few times. No antigen is known for it. Study-wide findings and caveats: More naive CD4+ cells and higher diversity marked long-lived donors relative to aged donors.

CDR3 length: 14 residues. CDR1 is MGHDK and CDR2 is SYGVNS in the germline V gene. These data also featured in a second study, about T cells of mothers and their children.

The specimen sequenced was blood. The TCR originated in a boy younger than 18 in good health. V is TRBV25-1 and J is TRBJ2-5; TRBD1 is a possible D gene (6 bases). The J call could be wrong; TRBJ2-7 is a better fit for the DNA end. The CDR3 region has the DNA TGTGCCAGCAGTCACGGGAACAGGGATAGCGAGCAGTACTTC. Amino acid sequence: CASSHGNRDSEQYF.